This T cell receptor beta chain was identified in a study of immune reconstitution after stem cell transplant in scleroderma. MiXCR, applied by TCRdb to the RT-PCR reads, yields one record per CDR3 protein. This repertoire shows 1,500 or so distinct CDR3 sequences, 6% to 8.5% found once; its top ten account for more than 20%. Sample share makes this clonotype medium-sized. The CDR3 contains 15 residues. V was pared by 4 bases and J by 1 base, with 11 bases between. CDR1 is SGHRS, CDR2 YFSETQ, per germline. The TCR originated in a male donor with systemic sclerosis. The sample was collected before or after autologous hematopoietic stem cell transplantation (not recorded which). The chain combines TRBV5-1 with TRBJ2-2; D may be TRBD2 (6 bases). CDR3: CASSGGGMNTGELFF. In nucleotides, the CDR3 is TGCGCCAGCAGCGGAGGAGGGATGAACACCGGGGAGCTGTTTTTT.